This T cell receptor (beta chain) was identified in a study of blood T cell repertoires in COVID-19. The ends were cut back, 5 bases at V and 3 bases at J, with 14 bases in the middle. CDR1 is MNHEY, CDR2 SVGAGI, per germline. The CDR3 is 15 residues long. Individuals drawn from 24 US areas were about 18 to 95 years old. Assignment of participants to cohorts was predicated upon participant-reported clinical history. Exposed participants came across a COVID-19 case within 2 weeks before study entry. As processed by the authors: Amplifying reference gene primers gave estimates of nucleated cell counts. TCRdb keeps only in-frame clones here, not all; method: immunoSEQ multiplex PCR. That table furnishes V, J and clone size, whereas the DNA furnished D and trimming. Of about 190,000 clones in the sample, roughly 89% were seen once.

This TCR derives from a woman aged 25 to 39 who had been exposed to COVID-19. Material: PBMCs or T cells enriched from blood (not recorded which). V is TRBV6-5 and J is TRBJ2-1; perhaps TRBD1 as D (6 bases). The CDR3 is CASSPGQFRYNEQFF. The CDR3 nucleotides are TGTGCCAGCAGTCCCGGACAGTTTCGCTACAATGAGCAGTTCTTC.